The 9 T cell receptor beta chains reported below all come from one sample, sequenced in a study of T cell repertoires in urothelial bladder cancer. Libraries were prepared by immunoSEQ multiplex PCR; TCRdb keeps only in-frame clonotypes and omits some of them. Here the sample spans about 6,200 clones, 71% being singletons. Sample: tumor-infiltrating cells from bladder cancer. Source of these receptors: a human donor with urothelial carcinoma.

In DNA form, the CDR3 reads TGTGCCAGCAGCGTCGCTTGGGGTGAAGCTTTCTTT. Its protein is CASSVAWGEAFF. The chain uses TRBV11-2 and TRBJ1-1; D remains unclear. This CDR3 has 12 residues. Germline V gives CDR1 SGHAT, CDR2 FQNNGV. With 5 bases removed from V and 7 bases from J, the gap between germline ends came to 11 bases.

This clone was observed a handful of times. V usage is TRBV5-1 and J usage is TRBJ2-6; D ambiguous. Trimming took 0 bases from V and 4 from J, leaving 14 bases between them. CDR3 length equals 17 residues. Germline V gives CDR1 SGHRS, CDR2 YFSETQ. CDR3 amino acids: CASSLAVGQSGANVLTF. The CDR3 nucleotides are TGCGCCAGCAGCTTGGCCGTTGGGCAGAGCGGGGCCAACGTCCTGACTTTC.

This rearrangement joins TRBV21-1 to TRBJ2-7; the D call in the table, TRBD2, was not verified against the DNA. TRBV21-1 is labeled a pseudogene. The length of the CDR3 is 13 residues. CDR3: CASTGSRDYEQYF. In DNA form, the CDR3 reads TGTGCCAGCACCGGGAGTAGGGACTACGAGCAGTACTTC.

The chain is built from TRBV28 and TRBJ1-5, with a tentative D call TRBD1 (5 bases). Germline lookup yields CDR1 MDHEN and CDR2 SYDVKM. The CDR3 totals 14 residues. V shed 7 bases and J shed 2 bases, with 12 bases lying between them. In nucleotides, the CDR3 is TGTGCCAGCACCCCGGGAGGGGGCAATCAGCCCCAGCATTTT. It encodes CASTPGGGNQPQHF.

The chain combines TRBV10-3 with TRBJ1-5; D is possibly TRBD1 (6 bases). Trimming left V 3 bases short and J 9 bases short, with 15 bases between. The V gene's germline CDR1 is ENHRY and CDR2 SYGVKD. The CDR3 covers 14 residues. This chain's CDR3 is CAISDGLQGGPQHF. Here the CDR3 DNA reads TGTGCCATCAGTGATGGGCTACAGGGAGGGCCCCAGCATTTT.

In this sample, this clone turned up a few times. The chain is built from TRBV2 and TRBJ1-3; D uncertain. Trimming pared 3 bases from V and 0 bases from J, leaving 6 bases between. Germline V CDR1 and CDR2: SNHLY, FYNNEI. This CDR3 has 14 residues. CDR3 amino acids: CASSEQVSGNTIYF. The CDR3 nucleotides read TGTGCCAGCAGTGAGCAGGTCTCTGGAAACACCATATATTTT.

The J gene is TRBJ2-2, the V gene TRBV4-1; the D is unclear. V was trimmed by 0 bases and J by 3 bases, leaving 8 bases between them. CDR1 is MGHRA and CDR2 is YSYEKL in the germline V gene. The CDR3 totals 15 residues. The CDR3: CASSQDRRYTGELFF. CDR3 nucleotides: TGCGCCAGCAGCCAAGATAGACGATACACCGGGGAGCTGTTTTTT.

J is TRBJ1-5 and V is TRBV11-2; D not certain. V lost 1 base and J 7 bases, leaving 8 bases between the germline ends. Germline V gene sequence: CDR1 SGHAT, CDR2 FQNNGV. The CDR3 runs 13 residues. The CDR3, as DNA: TGTGCCAGCAGCTTAGGGGTAGCACAGCCCCAGCATTTT. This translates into CASSLGVAQPQHF.

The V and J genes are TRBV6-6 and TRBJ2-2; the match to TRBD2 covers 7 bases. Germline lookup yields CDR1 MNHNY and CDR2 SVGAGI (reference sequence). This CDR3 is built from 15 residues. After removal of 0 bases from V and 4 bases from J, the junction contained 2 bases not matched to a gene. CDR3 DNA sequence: TGTGCCAGCAGTTACTCGGGCGGGGGCACCGGGGAGCTGTTTTTT. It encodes CASSYSGGGTGELFF.